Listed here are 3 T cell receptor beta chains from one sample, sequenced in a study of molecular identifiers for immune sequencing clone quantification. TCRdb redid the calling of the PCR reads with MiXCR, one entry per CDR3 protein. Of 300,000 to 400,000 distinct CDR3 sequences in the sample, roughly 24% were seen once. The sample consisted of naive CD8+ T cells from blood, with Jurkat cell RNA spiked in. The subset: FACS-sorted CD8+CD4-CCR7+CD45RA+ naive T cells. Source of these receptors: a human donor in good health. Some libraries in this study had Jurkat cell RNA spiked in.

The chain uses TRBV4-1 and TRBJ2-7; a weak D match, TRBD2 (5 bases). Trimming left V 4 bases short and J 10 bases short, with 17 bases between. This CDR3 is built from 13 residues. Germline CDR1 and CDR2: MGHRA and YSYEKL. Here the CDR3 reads CASSRELGRSQYF. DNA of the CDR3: TGCGCCAGCAGCCGAGAACTAGGGAGAAGTCAGTACTTC.

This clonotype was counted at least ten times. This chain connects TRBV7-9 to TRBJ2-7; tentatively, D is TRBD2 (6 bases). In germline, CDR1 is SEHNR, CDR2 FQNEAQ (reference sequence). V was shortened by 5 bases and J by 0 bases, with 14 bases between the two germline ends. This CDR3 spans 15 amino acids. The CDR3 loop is CASSPGVISSYEQYF. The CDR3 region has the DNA TGTGCCAGCAGCCCGGGGGTCATAAGCTCCTACGAGCAGTACTTC.

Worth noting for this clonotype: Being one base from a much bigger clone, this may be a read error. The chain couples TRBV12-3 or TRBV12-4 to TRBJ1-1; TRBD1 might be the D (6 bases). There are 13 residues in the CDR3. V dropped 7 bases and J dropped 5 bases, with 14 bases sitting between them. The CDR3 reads CASTRLRGTEAFF. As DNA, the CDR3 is TGTGCCAGCACCCGGCTCAGGGGAACTGAAGCTTTCTTT.